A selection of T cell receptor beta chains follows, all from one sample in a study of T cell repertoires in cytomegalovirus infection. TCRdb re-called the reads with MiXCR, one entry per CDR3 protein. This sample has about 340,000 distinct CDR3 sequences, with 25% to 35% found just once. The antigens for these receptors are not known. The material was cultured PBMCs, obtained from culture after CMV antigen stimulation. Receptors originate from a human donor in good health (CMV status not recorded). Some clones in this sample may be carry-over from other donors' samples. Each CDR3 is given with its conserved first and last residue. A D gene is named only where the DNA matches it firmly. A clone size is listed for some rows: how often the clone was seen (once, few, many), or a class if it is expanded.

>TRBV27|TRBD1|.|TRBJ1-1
TGTGCCAGCAGTCTTAAAACGACAGGGGCTGAAGCTTTCTTT
CASSLKTTGAEAFF
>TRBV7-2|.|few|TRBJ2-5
TGTGCCAGCAGCTTAGACGGGCACGGAACTCAAGAGACCCAGTACTTC
CASSLDGHGTQETQYF
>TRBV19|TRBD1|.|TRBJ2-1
TGTGCCAATTCCAACAGGGGTTCCCTGACGGAGCAGTTCTTC
CANSNRGSLTEQFF
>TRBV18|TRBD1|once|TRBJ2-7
TGTGCCAGCTCACTCCGGGACAGGGGGCGCGAGCAGTACTTC
CASSLRDRGREQYF
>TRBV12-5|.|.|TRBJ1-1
TGTGCTAGTGGTTTCGGGCAGGCCTTTGGAGAAGCTTTCTTT
CASGFGQAFGEAFF
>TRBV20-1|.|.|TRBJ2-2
TGCAGTGCTAGACTCAGAAGCCGGGACACGAACACCGGGGAGCTGTTTTTT
CSARLRSRDTNTGELFF
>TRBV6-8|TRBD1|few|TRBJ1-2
TGTGCCAGCAGAACGGGACAGGGGAATGGCTACACCTTC
CASRTGQGNGYTF
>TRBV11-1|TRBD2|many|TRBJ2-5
TGTGCCAGCAGTTCAATTGTTAGCGGGTCCGACCAAGAGACCCAGTACTTC
CASSSIVSGSDQETQYF
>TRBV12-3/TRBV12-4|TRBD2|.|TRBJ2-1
TGTGCCAGCAGTGCCGGGACTAGCGAGTACAATGAGCAGTTCTTC
CASSAGTSEYNEQFF
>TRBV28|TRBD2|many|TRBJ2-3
TGTGCCAGCATCCCTAGGGGATCGGGAGGTCGTGGTACGCAGTATTTT
CASIPRGSGGRGTQYF
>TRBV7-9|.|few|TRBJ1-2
TGTGCCAGCAGCCCTCTACAGGACAGTTTCTATGGCTACACCTTC
CASSPLQDSFYGYTF
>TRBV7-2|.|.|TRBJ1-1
TGTGCCAGCAGCTGGGACGGACTACGCATGAACACTGAAGCTTTCTTT
CASSWDGLRMNTEAFF
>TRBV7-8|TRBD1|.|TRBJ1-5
TGTGCCAGCAGCACTGGGACAGGTAGCAATCAGCCCCAGCATTTT
CASSTGTGSNQPQHF
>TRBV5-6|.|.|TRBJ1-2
TGTGCCAGCAGCTTGTGGAGCTTTACTAACTATGGCTACACCTTC
CASSLWSFTNYGYTF
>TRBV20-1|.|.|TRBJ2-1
TGCAGTGCTGCGGGGTATAAGGGGTACAATGAGCAGTTCTTC
CSAAGYKGYNEQFF
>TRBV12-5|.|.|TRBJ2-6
TGTGCTAGTGGTCGTTCTGGGGCCAACGTCCTGACTTTC
CASGRSGANVLTF
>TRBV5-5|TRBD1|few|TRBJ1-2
TGTGCCAGCAGCTTGGCTAAGACAGGGGGCGCGGTCGGCTACACCTTC
CASSLAKTGGAVGYTF
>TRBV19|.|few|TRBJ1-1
TGTGCCAGTAGCCCCGGGTGGCTGAACACTGAAGCTTTCTTT
CASSPGWLNTEAFF
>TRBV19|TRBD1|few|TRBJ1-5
TGTGCCAGTATGGGACAGGGCCTTTTAGTTCAGCCCCAGCATTTT
CASMGQGLLVQPQHF
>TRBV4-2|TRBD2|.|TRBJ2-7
TGTGCCAGCAGCCAAGGGGCGGGGGGGTACGAGCAGTACTTC
CASSQGAGGYEQYF
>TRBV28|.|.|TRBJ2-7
TGTGCCAGCAACATACCGGGCTATAATCAGTACGAGCAGTACTTC
CASNIPGYNQYEQYF
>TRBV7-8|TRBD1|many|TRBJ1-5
TGTGCCAGCAGCTTAGGGGCAGGGGGTCCCGAATATAGCAATCAGCCCCAGCATTTT
CASSLGAGGPEYSNQPQHF
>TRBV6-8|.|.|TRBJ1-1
TGTGCCAGCAGCGAGGGGAGTGTGGAAACTGAAGCTTTCTTT
CASSEGSVETEAFF
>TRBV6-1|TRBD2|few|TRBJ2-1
TGTGCCAGCAGTAGCTGGAGGACTAGCGGGGGGGGCCGCTCCTACAATGAGCAGTTCTTC
CASSSWRTSGGGRSYNEQFF
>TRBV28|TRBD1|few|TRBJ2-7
TGTGCCAGCAGTCTAGGACAGGGATGGCACGAGCAGTACTTC
CASSLGQGWHEQYF
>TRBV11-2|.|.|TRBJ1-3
TGTGCCAGCAGCTCTTCAAAGTCTGGAAACACCATATATTTT
CASSSSKSGNTIYF
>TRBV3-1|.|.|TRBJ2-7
TGTGCCAGCAGGCCCCCGGGACGTGTCTACGAGCAGTACTTC
CASRPPGRVYEQYF
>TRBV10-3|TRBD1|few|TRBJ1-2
TGTGCCATCAGTGAGGGCAGGGGGCTTAATGGCTACACCTTC
CAISEGRGLNGYTF
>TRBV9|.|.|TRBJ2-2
TGTGCCAGCAGCGTAATCCTCAACGGGGAGCTGTTTTTT
CASSVILNGELFF
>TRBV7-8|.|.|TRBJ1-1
TGTGCCAGCAGCAGGACTACAGGGATTGTAAGGACTGAAGCTTTCTTT
CASSRTTGIVRTEAFF
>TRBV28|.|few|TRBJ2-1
TGTGCCAGCAGTTTCGGGGAAAACTACAATGAGCAGTTCTTC
CASSFGENYNEQFF
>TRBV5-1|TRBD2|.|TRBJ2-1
TGCGCCAGCCAGACTAGCGGGAGCTCCTACAATGAGCAGTTCTTC
CASQTSGSSYNEQFF
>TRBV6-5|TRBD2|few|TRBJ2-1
TGTGCCAGCACCAAACTAGCGGGGTCTCGCTCCTACAATGAGCAGTTCTTC
CASTKLAGSRSYNEQFF